This passage covers 25 T cell receptor beta chains from one sample sequenced in a study of blood T cell repertoires in COVID-19. Sequencing was performed with immunoSEQ multiplex PCR; in TCRdb, only in-frame clones are kept and a portion is missing. The sample holds 55,000 to 70,000 clones, roughly 90% seen once. The sample comprised peripheral blood. The receptors were sampled from a woman older than 75 with COVID-19, enrolled during active disease.

V is TRBV4-1 and J is TRBJ2-7; tentative D call: TRBD2 (6 bases). The CDR3 has 14 residues. Germline assignment: CDR1 MGHRA and CDR2 YSYEKL. Trimming cost V 2 bases and J 3 bases, with 11 bases left between them. In DNA, the CDR3 is TGCGCCAGCAGCCAACGCGGGGCGGGCTACGAGCAGTACTTC. Protein: CASSQRGAGYEQYF.

This chain connects TRBV6-5 to TRBJ2-1; the match to TRBD2 covers 7 bases. Germline-derived CDR1 and CDR2 are MNHEY and SVGAGI. The J segment lost 7 bases and the V segment lost 10 bases, leaving 13 bases of the junction unmatched. This CDR3 has 14 amino acids. This CDR3 reads CATESGGEINEQFF. CDR3 in DNA: TGTGCCACCGAGTCGGGGGGAGAAATAAATGAGCAGTTCTTC.

V and J are TRBV11-3 and TRBJ2-3, with D possibly being TRBD2 (6 bases). The length of the CDR3 is 16 residues. V was shortened by 5 bases and J by 1 base, with 16 bases between the two germline ends. The germline gives CDR1 SGHNT, CDR2 YENEEA. The CDR3 is CASSQSSGVGTDTQYF. DNA of the CDR3: TGTGCCAGCAGCCAGTCATCGGGGGTTGGCACAGATACGCAGTATTTT.

J is TRBJ1-3 and V is TRBV6-5; possibly TRBD1 for D (6 bases). This CDR3 is built from 14 residues. V gave up 5 bases and J gave up 2 bases, with 10 bases separating them. Germline assignment: CDR1 MNHEY and CDR2 SVGAGI. The DNA of the CDR3 is TGTGCCAGCAGTACCGCAGGGGCTGGAAACACCATATATTTT. It encodes CASSTAGAGNTIYF.

V and J are TRBV30 and TRBJ1-2; the D gene is possibly TRBD1 (5 bases). Germline V lookup: CDR1 GTSNPN, CDR2 SVGIG (reference sequence). The CDR3 length is 15 residues. V dropped 0 bases and J dropped 8 bases, with 19 bases sitting between them. The CDR3, as DNA: TGTGCCTGGAGTGTAAGGGGTGTGGGCCCTCCCGGCTACACCTTC. It is translated as CAWSVRGVGPPGYTF. The variable domain in full, completed from reference TRBV30 and TRBJ1-2, reads SQTIHQWPATLVQPVGSPLSLECTVEGTSNPNLYWYRQAAGRGLQLLFYSVGIGQISSEVPQNLSASRPQDRQFILSSKKLLLSDSGFYLCAWSVRGVGPPGYTFGSGTRLTVV.

The V and J genes are TRBV9 and TRBJ1-2, with 7 bases lining up with TRBD1. Germline CDR1 is SGDLS and CDR2 is YYNGEE. V lost 2 bases to trimming and J lost 0 bases; unmatched junction nucleotides: 4. This CDR3 spans 15 amino acids. The CDR3 DNA reads TGTGCCAGCAGCGTCCCAGGGGGTTCTAACTATGGCTACACCTTC. It translates to CASSVPGGSNYGYTF.

V and J are TRBV11-2 and TRBJ1-2, with D possibly matching TRBD1 (6 bases). The CDR3 spans 14 residues. Germline CDR1 and CDR2: SGHAT and FQNNGV. Deletions cut 1 base from V and 4 bases from J, with 10 bases between. The CDR3 here is CASSLGNRVYGYTF. CDR3 nucleotide sequence: TGTGCCAGCAGCTTAGGCAACAGGGTCTATGGCTACACCTTC.

The rearrangement links TRBV2 to TRBJ1-1; D uncertain. V lost 4 bases and J lost 1, with 10 bases in between. Germline CDR1 SNHLY, CDR2 FYNNEI. The length of the CDR3 is 14 residues. The CDR3 DNA is TGTGCCAGCAGTGCAGTCAGTCAGAACACTGAAGCTTTCTTT. Its protein product is CASSAVSQNTEAFF.

In its sample, this clone was seen a few times. The chain links TRBV2 to TRBJ2-2, with D unclear. Germline values: CDR1 SNHLY, CDR2 FYNNEI. Trimming left V 2 bases short and J 0 bases short, with 22 bases between. The CDR3 spans 20 residues. The CDR3 region is CASSELGAATGFANTGELFF. For the CDR3, the DNA is TGTGCCAGCAGTGAATTAGGCGCGGCTACTGGGTTCGCGAACACCGGGGAGCTGTTTTTT.

The V gene is TRBV7-2, the J gene TRBJ2-5; D is perhaps TRBD2 (6 bases). CDR3 length equals 15 residues. The V gene lost 4 bases and the J gene lost 2 bases, with 14 bases spanning the gap. Germline CDR1 and CDR2: SGHTA and FQGNSA. CDR3 nucleotide sequence: TGTGCCAGCAGCTCTCGGGGGACCGCACAAGAGACCCAGTACTTC. Encoded protein: CASSSRGTAQETQYF.

This sequence joins TRBV29-1 and TRBJ2-1; TRBD1 might be the D (6 bases). CDR3 length: 13 residues. V gave up 6 bases and J gave up 4 bases, with 13 bases separating them. Germline CDR1 reads SQVTM; CDR2 reads ANQGSEA. The CDR3 spells CSVPKGEYNEQFF. CDR3 sequence (DNA): TGCAGCGTCCCAAAGGGGGAGTACAATGAGCAGTTCTTC.

V and J are TRBV14 and TRBJ1-1, with 8 nucleotides matching TRBD1. Germline V gene data show CDR1 as SGHDN and CDR2 as FVKESK. J was trimmed by 5 bases and V by 4 bases; bases with no gene match: 9. The CDR3 extends over 15 amino acids. CDR3 loop: CASSLQQGVFTEAFF. The CDR3, as DNA: TGTGCCAGCAGCCTCCAACAGGGGGTATTTACTGAAGCTTTCTTT.

The chain has TRBV3-1 (or the pseudogene TRBV3-2) and TRBJ2-7; D perhaps matches TRBD2 (6 bases). This CDR3 spans 16 amino acids. Trimming took off 1 base at V and 2 bases at J, with 15 bases between the two ends. The germline gives CDR1 LGHDT, CDR2 YNNKEL (reference sequence). This CDR3 reads CASSQGSGGAAYEQYF. As DNA, the CDR3 is TGTGCCAGCAGCCAAGGTTCCGGCGGGGCTGCCTACGAGCAGTACTTC.

The rearrangement uses TRBV19 and TRBJ1-2; 7 positions match TRBD1. Per the germline V gene, CDR1 is LNHDA and CDR2 is SQIVND (reference sequence). With 6 bases clipped from V and 0 bases from J, the junction kept 7 bases outside the gene matches. The CDR3 totals 15 residues. CDR3 sequence (DNA): TGTGCCAGTAGCCCGACAGGGATAGCTAACTATGGCTACACCTTC. Encoded protein: CASSPTGIANYGYTF.

J is TRBJ1-6 and V is TRBV6-1; 8 bases are shared with TRBD1. Germline V gene lookup returns CDR1 MNHNS and CDR2 SASEGT. Losses at the gene ends were 4 bases for V and 0 bases for J; bases not matched to a gene: 2. CDR3 size: 16 residues. Here the CDR3 DNA reads TGTGCCAGCAGTGGGGACAGGAGCTCCTATAATTCACCCCTCCACTTT. It encodes CASSGDRSSYNSPLHF.

J is TRBJ1-2 and V is TRBV10-2; perhaps TRBD1 as D (6 bases). CDR3 size: 13 residues. From germline, CDR1 is WSHSY and CDR2 SAAADI. Trimming removed 2 bases from V and 6 bases from J, with 10 bases in between. The DNA of the CDR3 is TGCGCCAGCAGTGAGCTCAGGGGCCATGGCTACACCTTC. Protein product: CASSELRGHGYTF.

The V gene is TRBV10-2, the J gene TRBJ1-6, with D hard to call. The CDR3 is made up of 14 amino acids. Germline loops: CDR1 WSHSY, CDR2 SAAADI. V was cut by 10 bases and J by 8 bases, with 18 bases left in between. This CDR3 reads CATLETRDHSPLHF. CDR3 nucleotide sequence: TGCGCCACCCTCGAAACGCGGGATCATTCACCCCTCCACTTT.

This chain joins TRBV6-1 and TRBJ1-1, with D tentatively TRBD1 (5 bases). V lost 3 bases, J lost 4 bases, and 12 bases lay in between. This CDR3 has 14 amino acids. The V gene's germline CDR1 is MNHNS and CDR2 SASEGT. DNA of the CDR3: TGTGCCAGCAGTGACGGGACTCAATTCACTGAAGCTTTCTTT. Translated: CASSDGTQFTEAFF.

The rearrangement uses TRBV5-1 and TRBJ1-2; D not certain. Germline V gene sequence: CDR1 SGHRS, CDR2 YFSETQ. The CDR3 extends over 15 amino acids. V dropped 5 bases and J dropped 3 bases, with 17 bases sitting between them. In nucleotides, the CDR3 is TGCGCCAGCAGACCTGACACCAGCGGCCACTATGGCTACACCTTC. Translated, it gives CASRPDTSGHYGYTF.

The V and J genes are TRBV9 and TRBJ2-1; D may be TRBD1 (5 bases). V was clipped by 3 bases and J by 5 bases, with 15 bases between them. The CDR3 loop spans 15 amino acids. Germline loops: CDR1 SGDLS, CDR2 YYNGEE. The CDR3 region is CASSGGYDSDNEQFF. In DNA, the CDR3 is TGTGCCAGCAGCGGCGGTTACGACAGCGACAATGAGCAGTTCTTC.

J is TRBJ1-2 and V is TRBV25-1; TRBD1 is a possible D gene (5 bases). The length of the CDR3 is 14 residues. Trimming took off 7 bases at V and 5 bases at J, with 17 bases between the two ends. Germline CDR1 and CDR2: MGHDK and SYGVNS. The CDR3 bases are TGTGCCAGCACCGCAGGGCCCCTTCGGTATGGCTACACCTTC. Amino acids: CASTAGPLRYGYTF.

V usage is TRBV9 and J usage is TRBJ2-1; 9 nucleotides align to TRBD1. With V trimmed by 5 bases and J by 5 bases, 5 bases remained unmatched. The germline V gene encodes CDR1 SGDLS and CDR2 YYNGEE. This CDR3 spans 14 amino acids. The CDR3 bases are TGTGCCAGCAGGGCCGGGACAGGGAACAATGAGCAGTTCTTC. It specifies CASRAGTGNNEQFF.

The V gene is TRBV2, the J gene TRBJ1-6; D is uncertain. V lost 2 bases and J lost 4, with 15 bases in between. Germline loops: CDR1 SNHLY, CDR2 FYNNEI. The CDR3 covers 17 residues. The CDR3 bases are TGTGCCAGCAGTGAAATGGGCAGGACTGGGTATAATTCACCCCTCCACTTT. This sequence encodes CASSEMGRTGYNSPLHF. The whole variable domain, remainder taken from reference TRBV2 and TRBJ1-6, is EPEVTQTPSHQVTQMGQEVILRCVPISNHLYFYWYRQILGQKVEFLVSFYNNEISEKSEIFDDQFSVERPDGSNFTLKIRSTKLEDSAMYFCASSEMGRTGYNSPLHFGNGTRLTVT.

This chain uses TRBV29-1 with TRBJ1-2; 10 nucleotides line up with TRBD1. The CDR3 spans 17 residues. Germline CDR1 reads SQVTM; CDR2 reads ANQGSEA. Germline trimming cut 3 bases from V and 3 bases from J; bases unmatched to any gene: 13. In nucleotides, the CDR3 is TGCAGCGTTGATGACAGATCCGGACAGGGGGGCCACTATGGCTACACCTTC. It codes for CSVDDRSGQGGHYGYTF. The entire variable domain, with the rest obtained from reference TRBV29-1 and TRBJ1-2, is as follows: SAVISQKPSRDICQRGTSLTIQCQVDSQVTMMFWYRQQPGQSLTLIATANQGSEATYESGFVIDKFPISRPNLTFSTLTVSNMSPEDSSIYLCSVDDRSGQGGHYGYTFGSGTRLTVV.

The V call is TRBV18, the J call TRBJ2-2; TRBD1 might be the D (6 bases). The germline CDR1 and CDR2 sequences are KGHSH and LQKENI. V was trimmed by 6 bases and J by 1 base, leaving 12 bases between them. This CDR3 has 15 residues. The CDR3 nucleotides are TGTGCCAGCTCGCTGACGACAGGGAACACCGGGGAGCTGTTTTTT. This encodes CASSLTTGNTGELFF.